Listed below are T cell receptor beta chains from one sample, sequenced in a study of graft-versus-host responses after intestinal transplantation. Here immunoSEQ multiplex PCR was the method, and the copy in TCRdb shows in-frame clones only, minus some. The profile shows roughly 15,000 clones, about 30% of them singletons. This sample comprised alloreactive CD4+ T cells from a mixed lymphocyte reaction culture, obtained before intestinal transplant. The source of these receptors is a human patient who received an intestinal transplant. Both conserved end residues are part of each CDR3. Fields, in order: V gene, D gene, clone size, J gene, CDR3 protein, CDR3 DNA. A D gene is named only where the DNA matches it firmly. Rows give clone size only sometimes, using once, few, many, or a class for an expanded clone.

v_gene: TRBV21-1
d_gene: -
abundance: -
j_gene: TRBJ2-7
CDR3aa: CASSKRDRGRYEQYF
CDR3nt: TGTGCCAGCAGCAAACGAGACAGGGGGAGGTACGAGCAGTACTTC

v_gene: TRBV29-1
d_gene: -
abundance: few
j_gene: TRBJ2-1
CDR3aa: CSVRLRTETTYNEQFF
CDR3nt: TGCAGCGTTCGACTTAGGACAGAAACTACCTACAATGAGCAGTTCTTC

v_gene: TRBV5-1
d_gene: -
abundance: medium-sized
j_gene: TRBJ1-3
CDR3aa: CASRSGGTAGNTIYF
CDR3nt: TGCGCCAGCAGATCCGGAGGGACCGCTGGAAACACCATATATTTT

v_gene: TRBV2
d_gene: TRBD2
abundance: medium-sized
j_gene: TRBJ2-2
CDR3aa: CASSELAGFLGELFF
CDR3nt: TGTGCCAGCAGTGAACTAGCGGGATTTTTGGGGGAGCTGTTTTTT

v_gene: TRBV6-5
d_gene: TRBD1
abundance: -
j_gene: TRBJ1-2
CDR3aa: CASSKDRGHYGYTF
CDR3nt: TGTGCCAGCAGTAAGGACAGGGGACACTATGGCTACACCTTC

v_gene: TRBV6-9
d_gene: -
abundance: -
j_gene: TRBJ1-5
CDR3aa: CASSYSGGVHQPQHF
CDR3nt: TGTGCCAGCAGTTACAGTGGGGGTGTTCATCAGCCCCAGCATTTT

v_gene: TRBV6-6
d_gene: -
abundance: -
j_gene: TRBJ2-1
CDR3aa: CASSYSGRENEQFF
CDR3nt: TGTGCCAGCAGTTACTCGGGCAGGGAGAATGAGCAGTTCTTC

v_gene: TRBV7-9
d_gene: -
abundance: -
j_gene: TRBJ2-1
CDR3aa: CASSPDGAAGRNEQFF
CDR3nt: TGTGCCAGCAGCCCCGACGGGGCCGCCGGAAGAAATGAGCAGTTCTTC

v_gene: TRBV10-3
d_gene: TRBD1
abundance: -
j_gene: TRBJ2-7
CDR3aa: CAISGTGLNEQYF
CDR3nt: TGTGCCATCAGTGGGACAGGGCTGAACGAGCAGTACTTC

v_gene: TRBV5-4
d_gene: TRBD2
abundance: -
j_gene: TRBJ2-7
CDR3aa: CASSLRAGRYEQYF
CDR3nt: TGTGCCAGCAGCTTGAGAGCGGGACGCTACGAGCAGTACTTC

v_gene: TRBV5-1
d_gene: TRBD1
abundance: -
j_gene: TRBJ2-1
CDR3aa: CASSLDRGSYNEQFF
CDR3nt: TGCGCCAGCAGCTTGGACAGGGGGTCGTACAATGAGCAGTTCTTC

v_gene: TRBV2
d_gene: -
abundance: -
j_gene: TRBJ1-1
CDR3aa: CASSELDTEAFF
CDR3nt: TGTGCCAGCAGTGAGTTGGACACTGAAGCTTTCTTT

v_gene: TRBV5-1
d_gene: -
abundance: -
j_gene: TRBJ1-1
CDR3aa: CASSFGGGTEAFF
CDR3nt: TGCGCCAGCAGCTTTGGAGGGGGCACTGAAGCTTTCTTT

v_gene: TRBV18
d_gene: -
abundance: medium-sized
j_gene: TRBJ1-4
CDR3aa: CASSPSPTRRNEKLFF
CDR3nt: TGTGCCAGCTCACCCTCCCCGACCCGACGAAATGAAAAACTGTTTTTT

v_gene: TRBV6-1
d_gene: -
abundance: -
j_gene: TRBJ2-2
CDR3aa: CASYKGHSNTGELFF
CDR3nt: TGTGCCAGTTACAAGGGACACTCAAACACCGGGGAGCTGTTTTTT

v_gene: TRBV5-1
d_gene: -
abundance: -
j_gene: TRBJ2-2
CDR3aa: CASQITGELFF
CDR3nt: TGCGCCAGCCAGATCACCGGGGAGCTGTTTTTT

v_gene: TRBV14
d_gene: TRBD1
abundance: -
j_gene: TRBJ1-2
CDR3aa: CASSPSGQGAQNYGYTF
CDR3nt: TGTGCCAGCAGCCCGTCGGGGCAGGGGGCTCAGAACTATGGCTACACCTTC

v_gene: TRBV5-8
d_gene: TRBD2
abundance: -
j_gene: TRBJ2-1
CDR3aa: CASIDIAGAKYNEQFF
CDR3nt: TGTGCCAGCATCGACATAGCGGGAGCTAAATACAATGAGCAGTTCTTC

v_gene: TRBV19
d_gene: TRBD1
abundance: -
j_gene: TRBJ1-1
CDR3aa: CASSRIDRGLLNTEAFF
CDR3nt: TGTGCCAGTAGCCGGATCGACAGGGGGCTGTTGAACACTGAAGCTTTCTTT

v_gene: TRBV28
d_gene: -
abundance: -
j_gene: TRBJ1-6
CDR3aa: CASSSTGPRSSPLHF
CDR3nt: TGTGCCAGCAGTTCGACCGGGCCACGGAGTTCACCCCTCCACTTT

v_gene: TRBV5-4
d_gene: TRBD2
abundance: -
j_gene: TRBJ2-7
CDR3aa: CASSLGLAGVSEQYF
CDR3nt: TGTGCCAGCAGCTTGGGACTAGCGGGAGTGTCCGAGCAGTACTTC

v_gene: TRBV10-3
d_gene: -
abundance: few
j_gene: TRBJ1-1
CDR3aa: CATKGKAGITEAFF
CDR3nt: TGTGCCACCAAGGGGAAGGCAGGGATAACTGAAGCTTTCTTT

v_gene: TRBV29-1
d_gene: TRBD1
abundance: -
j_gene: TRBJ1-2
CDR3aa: CSVGGTGTAYGYTF
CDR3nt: TGCAGCGTTGGTGGAACCGGGACAGCCTATGGCTACACCTTC

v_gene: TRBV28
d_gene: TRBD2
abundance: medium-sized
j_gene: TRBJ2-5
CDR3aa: CASSAPGGRGTQYF
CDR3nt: TGTGCCAGCAGTGCCCCTGGGGGGAGGGGGACCCAGTACTTC

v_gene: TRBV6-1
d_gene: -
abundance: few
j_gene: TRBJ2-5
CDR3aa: CASSRLLPQYF
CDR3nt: TGTGCCAGCAGTAGGCTCCTACCCCAGTACTTC

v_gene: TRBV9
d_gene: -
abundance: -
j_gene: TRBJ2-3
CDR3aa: CASSPRRVGETSTDTQYF
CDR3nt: TGTGCCAGCAGCCCCCGCCGTGTCGGGGAAACTAGCACAGATACGCAGTATTTT

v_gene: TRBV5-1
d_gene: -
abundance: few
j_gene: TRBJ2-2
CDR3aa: CASSLAYLANTGELFF
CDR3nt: TGCGCCAGCAGCTTGGCCTACCTAGCGAACACCGGGGAGCTGTTTTTT

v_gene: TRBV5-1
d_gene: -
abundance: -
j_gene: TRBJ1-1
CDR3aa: CASSLFQFNTEAFF
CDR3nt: TGCGCCAGCAGCTTGTTTCAGTTTAACACTGAAGCTTTCTTT

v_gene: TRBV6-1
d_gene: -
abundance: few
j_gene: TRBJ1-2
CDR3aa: CASSETTATNYGYTF
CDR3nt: TGTGCCAGCAGTGAGACCACAGCAACTAACTATGGCTACACCTTC

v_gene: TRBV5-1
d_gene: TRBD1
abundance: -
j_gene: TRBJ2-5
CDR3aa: CASSLPGQVIETQYF
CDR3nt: TGCGCCAGCAGCCTGCCGGGACAGGTCATAGAGACCCAGTACTTC

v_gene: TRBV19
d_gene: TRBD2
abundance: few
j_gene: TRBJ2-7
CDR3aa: CASSLAGSSYEQYF
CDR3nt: TGTGCCAGTAGCCTAGCGGGGAGTTCCTACGAGCAGTACTTC

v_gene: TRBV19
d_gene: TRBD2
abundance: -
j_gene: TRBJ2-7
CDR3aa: CASSHRSGGLYEQYF
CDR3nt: TGTGCCAGTAGTCACCGGAGCGGGGGCCTTTACGAGCAGTACTTC

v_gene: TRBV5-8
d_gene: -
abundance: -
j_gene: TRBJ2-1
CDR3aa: CASSLLRISYNEQFF
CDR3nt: TGTGCCAGCAGCTTGCTTCGGATCTCCTACAATGAGCAGTTCTTC

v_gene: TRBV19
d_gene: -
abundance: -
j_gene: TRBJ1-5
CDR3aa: CASSSYFNSNQPQHF
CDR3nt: TGTGCCAGTAGTTCATACTTTAATAGCAATCAGCCCCAGCATTTT

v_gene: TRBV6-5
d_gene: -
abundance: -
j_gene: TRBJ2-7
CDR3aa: CASSEADGYEQYF
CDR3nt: TGTGCCAGCAGTGAAGCGGACGGATACGAGCAGTACTTC

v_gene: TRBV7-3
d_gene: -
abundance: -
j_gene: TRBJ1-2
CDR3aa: CASSLAGYGYTF
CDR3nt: TGTGCCAGCAGCTTAGCAGGCTATGGCTACACCTTC

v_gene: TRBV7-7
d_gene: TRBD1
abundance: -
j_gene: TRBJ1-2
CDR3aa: CASSETGGYGYTF
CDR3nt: TGTGCCAGCAGTGAAACAGGGGGTTATGGCTACACCTTC

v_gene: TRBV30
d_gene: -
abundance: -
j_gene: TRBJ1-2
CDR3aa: CAWSGGLTNYGYTF
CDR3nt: TGTGCCTGGAGTGGGGGGCTTACTAACTATGGCTACACCTTC

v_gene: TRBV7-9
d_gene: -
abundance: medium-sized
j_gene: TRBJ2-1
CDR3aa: CASSPHSDEQFF
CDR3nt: TGTGCCAGCAGCCCACACTCGGATGAGCAGTTCTTC

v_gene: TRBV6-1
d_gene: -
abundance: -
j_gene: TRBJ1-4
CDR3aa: CASSEAHRGVNEKLFF
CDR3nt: TGTGCCAGCAGTGAAGCTCATCGGGGGGTTAATGAAAAACTGTTTTTT

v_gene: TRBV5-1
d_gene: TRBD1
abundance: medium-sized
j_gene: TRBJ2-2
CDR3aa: CASSSEGAPGELFF
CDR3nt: TGCGCCAGCAGCTCAGAGGGGGCCCCCGGGGAGCTGTTTTTT

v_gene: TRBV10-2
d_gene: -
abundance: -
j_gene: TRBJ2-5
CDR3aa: CASSESGGLGKETQYF
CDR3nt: TGCGCCAGCAGTGAGTCGGGCGGGCTGGGGAAAGAGACCCAGTACTTC

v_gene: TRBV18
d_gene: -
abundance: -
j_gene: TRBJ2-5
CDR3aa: CASSPTSVQGETQYF
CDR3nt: TGTGCCAGCTCACCAACCTCTGTCCAGGGGGAGACCCAGTACTTC

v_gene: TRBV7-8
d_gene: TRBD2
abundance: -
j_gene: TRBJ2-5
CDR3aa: CASTVEASGSQETQYF
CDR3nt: TGTGCCAGCACCGTAGAGGCTAGCGGGAGCCAAGAGACCCAGTACTTC

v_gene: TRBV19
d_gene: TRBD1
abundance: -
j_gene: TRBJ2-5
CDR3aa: CASSGGQGETQYF
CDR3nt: TGTGCCAGTAGTGGTGGACAGGGAGAGACCCAGTACTTC

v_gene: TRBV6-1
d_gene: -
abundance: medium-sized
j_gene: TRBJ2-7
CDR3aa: CASSANYQGSYEQYF
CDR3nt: TGTGCCAGCAGTGCAAACTATCAGGGCAGCTACGAGCAGTACTTC

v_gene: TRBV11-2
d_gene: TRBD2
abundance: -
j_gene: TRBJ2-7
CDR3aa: CARKIAGTSGMYEQYF
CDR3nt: TGTGCCAGGAAAATAGCCGGGACTAGCGGTATGTACGAGCAGTACTTC

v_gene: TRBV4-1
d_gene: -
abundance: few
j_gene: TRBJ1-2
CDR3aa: CASSQESINFGPGGYTF
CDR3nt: TGCGCCAGCAGCCAAGAGAGTATAAATTTCGGGCCGGGGGGCTACACCTTC

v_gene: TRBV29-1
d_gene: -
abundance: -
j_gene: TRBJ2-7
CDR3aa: CSVTVPYEQYF
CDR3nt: TGCAGCGTTACGGTCCCCTACGAGCAGTACTTC

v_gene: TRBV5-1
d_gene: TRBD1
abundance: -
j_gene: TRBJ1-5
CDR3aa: CASSLDRGSNQPQHF
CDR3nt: TGCGCCAGCAGCTTGGACAGGGGGAGCAATCAGCCCCAGCATTTT

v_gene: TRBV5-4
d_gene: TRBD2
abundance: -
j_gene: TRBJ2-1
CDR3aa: CASSLSGSVEQFF
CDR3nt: TGTGCCAGCAGCTTGAGCGGGAGCGTTGAGCAGTTCTTC

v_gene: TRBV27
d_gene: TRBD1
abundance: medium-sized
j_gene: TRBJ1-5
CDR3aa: CASRGTGWGQPQHF
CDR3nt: TGTGCCAGCAGAGGGACAGGTTGGGGTCAGCCCCAGCATTTT